The 21 T cell receptor beta chains given below trace back to one sample, sequenced in a study of T cells in Graves' hyperthyroidism and ophthalmopathy. Researchers amplified the TCR beta CDR3 regions from RNA transcripts. TCR CDR3 regions were first amplified by RT-PCR with HTBI primers. TCRdb passed the multiplex PCR reads through MiXCR, listing each CDR3 protein once. The data hold 250,000 to 300,000 distinct CDR3 sequences, with more than 12% observed a single time. The sequencing input was blood. These receptors were collected from a middle-aged woman with Graves' hyperthyroidism that later progressed to Graves' ophthalmopathy.

The chain employs TRBV11-1 and TRBJ1-1; D perhaps matches TRBD1 (6 bases). Germline CDR1 reads SGHAT; CDR2 reads FQDESV (reference sequence). This CDR3 comprises 13 residues. Trimming shortened V by 5 bases and J by 8 bases, and 15 bases separated the two germline ends. Written as DNA, the CDR3 is TGTGCCAGCAGCCTACTTACAGGGTCCGAAGCTTTCTTT. This codes for CASSLLTGSEAFF.

This clonotype was counted many times. This rearrangement joins TRBV27 to TRBJ2-7; TRBD2 matches 11 bases. V gave up 4 bases and J gave up 7 bases; unmatched junction bases: 15. CDR1 is MNHEY and CDR2 is SMNVEV in the germline V gene (reference sequence). This CDR3 region has 17 residues. The CDR3 DNA reads TGTGCCAGCAGTTCCCCAGTAGCGGGAGGGCCCTCAAGGGAGCAGTACTTC. Translation gives CASSSPVAGGPSREQYF.

There are a few counts of this clonotype. The CDR3 nucleotides are TGTGCCAGTACCACCCTCGGGGGAACCTCTCATGAGCAGTTCTTC. Residues: CASTTLGGTSHEQFF. The J gene is TRBJ2-1, the V gene TRBV19; TRBD2 is a possible D gene (6 bases). The V and J ends lost 7 bases and 8 bases respectively, with 21 bases between them. Germline V gene sequence: CDR1 LNHDA, CDR2 SQIVND (reference sequence). CDR3 length: 15 amino acids. Full variable domain (outside the CDR3, taken from reference TRBV19 and TRBJ2-1): DGGITQSPKYLFRKEGQNVTLSCEQNLNHDAMYWYRQDPGQGLRLIYYSQIVNDFQKGDIAEGYSVSREKKESFPLTVTSAQKNPTAFYLCASTTLGGTSHEQFFGPGTRLTVL.

This clonotype was recorded at least ten times. This rearrangement joins TRBV6-1 to TRBJ1-1, with D possibly matching TRBD1 (6 bases). V lost 6 bases to trimming and J lost 0 bases, with 14 bases between them. CDR3 length: 15 residues. CDR1 is MNHNS, CDR2 SASEGT, per germline. CDR3 protein: CASRQRGAVNTEAFF. The CDR3 DNA sequence: TGTGCCAGCAGACAAAGGGGGGCAGTGAACACTGAAGCTTTCTTT.

This clonotype came up a few times. The rearrangement uses TRBV29-1 and TRBJ1-3; D gene uncertain. The V end lost 4 bases, the J end lost 4 bases, and 5 bases lay between the germline ends. The CDR3 totals 11 residues. Germline lookup yields CDR1 SQVTM and CDR2 ANQGSEA. The DNA of the CDR3 is TGCAGCGTTGTAGCCGGAAACACCATATATTTT. It encodes CSVVAGNTIYF.

At least ten counts were recorded for this clonotype. The chain joins TRBV28 to TRBJ1-1, with D hard to call. V was trimmed by 6 bases and J by 0 bases, leaving 14 bases between them. Germline CDR1 is MDHEN and CDR2 is SYDVKM. The CDR3 consists of 15 residues. CDR3 loop: CASSTVWRMNTEAFF. Written as DNA, the CDR3 is TGTGCCAGCAGCACCGTATGGAGGATGAACACTGAAGCTTTCTTT.

This clonotype has a count of ten or more. The V gene is TRBV7-8, the J gene TRBJ2-3; 7 bases align to TRBD1. The CDR3 covers 14 residues. The V gene's germline CDR1 is SGHVS and CDR2 FQNEAQ. With 1 base clipped from V and 6 bases from J, the junction kept 4 bases outside the gene matches. DNA of the CDR3: TGTGCCAGCAGCTTAGGAGTGGACAGGGATACGCAGTATTTT. Its translation: CASSLGVDRDTQYF. Complete variable domain (other parts from reference TRBV7-8 and TRBJ2-3): GAGVSQSPRYKVAKRGQDVALRCDPISGHVSLFWYQQALGQGPEFLTYFQNEAQLDKSGLPSDRFFAERPEGSVSTLKIQRTQQEDSAVYLCASSLGVDRDTQYFGPGTRLTVL.

The table lists this clonotype with a few counts. This chain links TRBV6-9 with TRBJ1-5, with D hard to call. Germline lookup yields CDR1 MNHGY and CDR2 SVAAGI. V was cut by 6 bases and J by 9 bases, with 15 bases left in between. The CDR3 sequence is 13 residues long. The CDR3 here is CASSPRLPLPQHF. The CDR3 DNA sequence: TGTGCCAGCAGCCCTCGACTACCTCTGCCCCAGCATTTT.

This clonotype was seen many times. V is TRBV11-2 and J is TRBJ2-1, with D unclear. The CDR3 has 14 residues. Trimming cost V 1 base and J 4 bases, with 8 bases left between them. Germline assignment: CDR1 SGHAT and CDR2 FQNNGV. The CDR3 protein is CASSLVRSYNEQFF. CDR3 nucleotide sequence: TGTGCCAGCAGCTTAGTCCGCAGTTACAATGAGCAGTTCTTC.

This clonotype was found many times. The chain has TRBV7-9 and TRBJ2-3, with TRBD2 identical over 9 bases. With V trimmed by 0 bases and J by 2 bases, 3 bases remained unmatched. The length of the CDR3 is 16 residues. Germline V gene lookup returns CDR1 SEHNR and CDR2 FQNEAQ (reference sequence). CDR3 residues: CASSLALAGPTDTQYF. The DNA for the CDR3 is TGTGCCAGCAGCTTAGCACTAGCGGGTCCCACAGATACGCAGTATTTT.

This clonotype was recorded many times. This sequence joins TRBV2 and TRBJ2-7; D gene uncertain. The ends were cut back, 3 bases at V and 7 bases at J, with 19 bases in the middle. This CDR3 region has 15 residues. Germline lookup yields CDR1 SNHLY and CDR2 FYNNEI. CDR3 DNA: TGTGCCAGCAGTGAGGATCATGGACGGGTCGGGGAGCAGTACTTC. Protein product: CASSEDHGRVGEQYF. Using reference TRBV2 and TRBJ2-7 for the parts outside the CDR3, the full variable domain is EPEVTQTPSHQVTQMGQEVILRCVPISNHLYFYWYRQILGQKVEFLVSFYNNEISEKSEIFDDQFSVERPDGSNFTLKIRSTKLEDSAMYFCASSEDHGRVGEQYFGPGTRLTVT.

Turning to this clonotype: Possible read error: a much larger clone is one base away. The rearrangement joins TRBV6-8 to TRBJ2-7; 8 bases match TRBD2. The CDR3 contains 14 residues. Germline CDR1 reads MNHGY; CDR2 reads SAAAGT. CDR3 region: CVSSPGLAAMRQYF. CDR3 nucleotide sequence: TGTGTCAGCAGTCCCGGACTAGCCGCGATGAGGCAGTACTTC.

In the case of this clonotype: A much bigger clone sits one base away, suggesting this may be a read error. The conserved phenylalanine or tryptophan normally closing the CDR3 is absent here, so this likely arose from a read error. The chain uses TRBV7-3 and TRBJ2-5, with no clear D. V lost 5 bases and J 4 bases, leaving 11 bases between the germline ends. This CDR3 region has 13 residues. CDR1 is SGHTA, CDR2 FQGTGA, per germline. This CDR3 is CASSPLKGETQYL. The CDR3 region has the DNA TGTGCCAGCAGCCCCCTCAAGGGAGAGACCCAGTACTTA.

This clonotype was observed at least ten times. The chain uses TRBV10-3 and TRBJ1-3; 7 positions match TRBD1. The CDR3 runs to 15 residues. Germline V gives CDR1 ENHRY, CDR2 SYGVKD. Trimming removed 6 bases from V and 4 bases from J; junction bases left unmatched: 9. CDR3 DNA sequence: TGTGCCATCAGGAAAACAGGGGCTCCCGGAAACACCATATATTTT. This translates into CAIRKTGAPGNTIYF.

Note on this clonotype: A much larger clone differs from this one at a single base, so this may be a read error. This chain uses TRBV6-2 or TRBV6-3 with TRBJ2-7, with D unresolved. The CDR3 is 14 amino acids. Germline-derived CDR1 and CDR2 are MNHEY and SVGEGT. CDR3 protein: CASRRGRTSMEQHF. The CDR3 DNA reads as TGTGCCAGCAGACGCGGCAGGACGAGTATGGAGCAGCACTTC.

The V and J genes are TRBV27 and TRBJ2-2; 11 bases are a match to TRBD2. The CDR3 is 15 residues long. CDR1 MNHEY and CDR2 SMNVEV come from the germline V gene (reference sequence). Trimming at V came to 5 bases and at J to 7 bases, leaving 6 bases not matched to a gene. The CDR3 reads CASSVTSGMFGELFF. In DNA form, the CDR3 reads TGTGCCAGCAGTGTGACTAGCGGGATGTTCGGGGAGCTGTTTTTT.

There are a few counts of this clonotype. The chain uses TRBV19 and TRBJ2-1, with TRBD2 matching 16 bases. The germline gives CDR1 LNHDA, CDR2 SQIVND (reference sequence). Unmatched junction bases numbered 16, after V lost 5 bases and J lost 9 bases. CDR3 size: 19 residues. CDR3 nucleotides: TGTGCCAGTAGTCCTGGGACTAGCGGGAGGGGCCTCGGGGACACTGAGCAGTTCTTC. Its protein is CASSPGTSGRGLGDTEQFF.

This clonotype turned up a few times. The chain links TRBV6-1 to TRBJ2-5; D uncertain. Germline loops: CDR1 MNHNS, CDR2 SASEGT. The CDR3 totals 13 residues. The V and J ends lost 7 bases and 0 bases respectively, with 9 bases between them. The CDR3 spells CASKRLDQETQYF. As DNA, the CDR3 is TGTGCCAGCAAGAGGCTAGACCAAGAGACCCAGTACTTC.

This clonotype was counted a few times. This chain uses TRBV10-3 with TRBJ1-3; D unclear. This CDR3 has 15 residues. With 0 bases removed from V and 11 bases from J, the gap between germline ends came to 17 bases. Germline lookup yields CDR1 ENHRY and CDR2 SYGVKD. The CDR3 here is CAISESNAGGSAIYF. The CDR3 region has the DNA TGTGCCATCAGTGAGTCGAATGCGGGCGGTTCAGCCATATATTTT.

This clonotype came up many times. The V and J genes are TRBV28 and TRBJ2-3; D gene ambiguous. The CDR3 length is 14 residues. V was cut by 6 bases and J by 6 bases, with 16 bases left in between. CDR1 is MDHEN and CDR2 is SYDVKM in the germline V gene. The CDR3 DNA sequence: TGTGCCAGCAGCCCTGCTAGTGTTGGTGATACGCAGTATTTT. Its protein product is CASSPASVGDTQYF.

This clonotype was detected many times. The chain couples TRBV19 to TRBJ1-2; a weak D match, TRBD1 (6 bases). Germline CDR1 is LNHDA and CDR2 is SQIVND (reference sequence). Trimming removed 3 bases from V and 8 bases from J, with 10 bases in between. The CDR3 extends over 12 amino acids. The CDR3 region has the DNA TGTGCCAGTAGTATGGGGGCGTCCGGCTACACCTTC. Translation: CASSMGASGYTF.